The next 30 T cell receptor beta chains were all read from a single sample in a study of CD8+CD57+ T cells in acquired aplastic anemia. Profiling that covered TCR beta VDJ and CDR3 relied on genomic DNA as its template. TCRdb analysed the reads with MiXCR anew, one entry per CDR3 protein. The repertoire holds roughly 150,000 distinct CDR3 sequences, with less than 50% as singletons. Only patients with CD8+CD57+ cell expansion on flow cytometry were chosen for sequencing. The sample taken for sequencing was sorted CD4+, CD8+, or CD8+CD57+ T cells (not recorded which) from PBMCs. Every receptor here comes from a human donor with aplastic anemia.

This clonotype was recorded at least ten times. The chain links TRBV19 to TRBJ2-7; 12 nucleotides match TRBD1. Germline V gene lookup returns CDR1 LNHDA and CDR2 SQIVND (reference sequence). V shed 6 bases, J shed 4 bases, and the junction held 4 bases outside the gene matches. This CDR3 has 14 amino acids. In DNA form, the CDR3 reads TGTGCCAGTAGGGGACAGGGGGCGGCATACGAGCAGTACTTC. Translation: CASRGQGAAYEQYF.

This clonotype was detected many times. The chain employs TRBV5-1 and TRBJ2-1, with TRBD1 matching over 12 bases. J gave up 7 bases and V 4 bases, and 3 bases lay outside the gene matches. Per the germline V gene, CDR1 is SGHRS and CDR2 is YFSETQ. This CDR3 has 14 amino acids. CDR3 sequence (DNA): TGCGCCAGCAGCAAGGGACAGGGGGCAAATGAGCAGTTCTTC. It translates to CASSKGQGANEQFF.

By share, this clonotype ranks as medium-sized. The V call is TRBV24-1, the J call TRBJ1-1; 7 nucleotides align to TRBD1. The germline CDR1 and CDR2 sequences are KGHDR and SFDVKD. CDR3 length: 14 amino acids. V shed 5 bases, J shed 1 base, and the junction held 3 bases outside the gene matches. CDR3 sequence reads: CATSAGTANTEAFF. The CDR3 DNA is TGTGCCACCAGTGCCGGGACAGCGAACACTGAAGCTTTCTTT.

The rearrangement links TRBV5-5 to TRBJ1-2; D unclear. This CDR3 comprises 15 residues. The germline V gene encodes CDR1 SGHKS and CDR2 YYEKEE (reference sequence). V was shortened by 0 bases and J by 8 bases, with 17 bases between the two germline ends. CDR3 amino acids: CASSLANDRVWGYTF. The CDR3, as DNA: TGTGCCAGCAGCTTGGCCAACGACCGCGTATGGGGCTACACCTTC.

The rearrangement links TRBV29-1 to TRBJ2-3; D possibly corresponds to TRBD2 (5 bases). The CDR3 runs 11 residues. Trimming pared 6 bases from V and 3 bases from J, leaving 7 bases between. Germline V gene lookup returns CDR1 SQVTM and CDR2 ANQGSEA. CDR3 amino acids: CSVRGTDTQYF. CDR3 bases: TGCAGCGTACGGGGAACAGATACGCAGTATTTT.

This clonotype was observed a few times. The rearrangement links TRBV10-3 to TRBJ2-1, with 10 bases aligning to TRBD2. The CDR3 is 14 residues long. Germline CDR1 and CDR2: ENHRY and SYGVKD. Losses at the gene ends were 10 bases for V and 8 bases for J; bases not matched to a gene: 11. The CDR3 here is CASKEAGGLDEQFF. DNA of the CDR3: TGTGCCAGCAAAGAAGCGGGGGGGCTCGATGAGCAGTTCTTC.

This clonotype showed up many times. The chain recombines TRBV6-1 with TRBJ1-5; D is ambiguous. Germline values: CDR1 MNHNS, CDR2 SASEGT. The CDR3 loop spans 13 amino acids. Trimming took off 1 base at V and 3 bases at J, with 4 bases between the two ends. CDR3 in amino acids: CASSEVFNQPQHF. The CDR3 DNA reads TGTGCCAGCAGTGAAGTCTTCAATCAGCCCCAGCATTTT.

The rearrangement uses TRBV19 and TRBJ1-5; D gene uncertain. Germline V gives CDR1 LNHDA, CDR2 SQIVND (reference sequence). Trimming left V 1 base short and J 2 bases short, with 12 bases between. This CDR3 is 16 amino acids long. The CDR3 here is CASSIVTGLGNQPQHF. The DNA for the CDR3 is TGTGCCAGTAGTATAGTAACGGGTTTAGGCAATCAGCCCCAGCATTTT.

The J gene is TRBJ1-2, the V gene TRBV10-3; D unresolved. V shed 5 bases and J shed 0 bases, with 10 bases lying between them. Per germline, CDR1 ENHRY and CDR2 SYGVKD. The CDR3 has 14 amino acids. The CDR3 DNA reads TGTGCCATCAGTCTCCGTGAGACTAACTATGGCTACACCTTC. Protein: CAISLRETNYGYTF.

On this clonotype: This may come from a read error, since a much larger clone is one base off. The chain uses TRBV19 and TRBJ1-6; D remains ambiguous. Germline CDR1 is LNHDA and CDR2 is SQIVND (reference sequence). The ends were cut back, 11 bases at V and 7 bases at J, with 12 bases in the middle. The CDR3 spans 12 residues. The CDR3 spells CAWSEVNSPLHF. As DNA, the CDR3 is TGTGCCTGGAGTGAGGTGAATTCACCCCTCCACTTT.

This clonotype was recorded only once. V is TRBV19 and J is TRBJ2-7; 10 nucleotides line up with TRBD1. The germline V gene has CDR1 LNHDA and CDR2 SQIVND (reference sequence). This CDR3 is 16 amino acids long. The CDR3 spells CASSPSRDRGSYELYV. The CDR3 coding sequence is TGTGCCAGTAGTCCATCTCGGGACAGGGGTTCCTACGAGCTGTACGTC.

In this sample, this clonotype turned up many times. A junction end diverges from the germline sequence, so it may reflect a read error. The chain couples TRBV20-1 to TRBJ2-3, with D possibly matching TRBD1 (6 bases). CDR3 length: 13 amino acids. The germline CDR1 and CDR2 sequences are DFQATT and SNEGSKA (reference sequence). DNA for the CDR3: TGCAGCGCTAGGGGGAACTTCGGGGATACGCAGTATTTT. Amino acids: CSARGNFGDTQYF.

The chain links TRBV2 to TRBJ1-6; D not certain. Trimming stripped 4 bases from V and 10 bases from J, with 14 bases between. Germline V gene sequence: CDR1 SNHLY, CDR2 FYNNEI. The CDR3 length is 14 residues. The chain's CDR3 is CASSGEVVGSPLHF. The CDR3 DNA follows: TGTGCCAGCAGTGGAGAGGTTGTGGGATCACCCCTCCACTTT.

About this clonotype itself: A much larger clone sits a single nucleotide away, making a read error possible. V gene TRBV7-9 combines with J gene TRBJ2-1, with 10 positions matching TRBD2. There are 15 residues in the CDR3. CDR1 is SEHNR and CDR2 is FQNEAQ in the germline V gene (reference sequence). CDR3 residues: CASSPTSGSYNVQFF. The CDR3, as DNA: TGTGCCAGCAGCCCGACTAGCGGGTCCTACAATGTGCAGTTCTTC.

The genes are TRBV2 and TRBJ2-7, with D perhaps matching TRBD2 (6 bases). The CDR3 loop spans 15 amino acids. Germline CDR1 reads SNHLY; CDR2 reads FYNNEI. The CDR3 loop is CASSWAASRPRELYV. CDR3 bases: TGTGCCAGCAGCTGGGCGGCTAGCCGTCCCCGGGAGCTGTACGTC.

The gene calls are TRBV15 and TRBJ1-1; a weak D match, TRBD1 (5 bases). The V and J ends lost 0 bases and 2 bases respectively, with 13 bases between them. The CDR3 consists of 16 residues. In germline, CDR1 is LNHNV, CDR2 YYDKDF (reference sequence). The CDR3 region is CATSRDLVGVNTEAFF. DNA for the CDR3: TGTGCCACCAGCAGAGATCTTGTGGGGGTCAACACTGAAGCTTTCTTT.

The V and J genes are TRBV10-3 and TRBJ2-7; TRBD2 aligns across 13 bases. The CDR3 covers 15 residues. The V and J ends lost 3 bases and 5 bases, in that order; junction bases with no gene match: 4. Germline-derived CDR1 and CDR2 are ENHRY and SYGVKD. CDR3 in amino acids: CAISELAGGFNEQYF. CDR3 DNA sequence: TGTGCCATCAGTGAACTAGCGGGAGGGTTTAACGAGCAGTACTTC.

This clonotype was observed a single time. The chain is built from TRBV2 and TRBJ1-5; a possible D gene is TRBD1 (5 bases). CDR1 is SNHLY, CDR2 FYNNEI, per germline. The length of the CDR3 is 15 residues. The V and J ends lost 4 bases and 3 bases respectively, with 13 bases between them. The CDR3 DNA reads TGTGCCAGCAGTGTGCGGGACGGGACCAATCAGCCCCAGCATTTT. Protein sequence: CASSVRDGTNQPQHF.

The table lists this clonotype with many counts. V is TRBV5-6 and J is TRBJ1-2; perhaps TRBD1 as D (5 bases). V lost 1 base and J 4 bases, leaving 17 bases between the germline ends. The germline V gene encodes CDR1 SGHDT and CDR2 YYEEEE. The CDR3 runs to 16 residues. CDR3 nucleotides: TGTGCCAGCAGCTTGACAGGCTTAGGGGCTTCCTATGGCTACACCTTC. This gives the protein CASSLTGLGASYGYTF.

V is TRBV20-1 and J is TRBJ1-1; the match to TRBD1 covers 7 bases. Unmatched junction bases numbered 10, after V lost 6 bases and J lost 3 bases. The V gene's germline CDR1 is DFQATT and CDR2 SNEGSKA (reference sequence). This CDR3 comprises 14 residues. The CDR3, as DNA: TGCAGTGCCGGATCCGGGACAGTCGACACTGAAGCTTTCTTT. Encoded protein: CSAGSGTVDTEAFF.

The V call is TRBV24-1, the J call TRBJ2-7; D may be TRBD1 (6 bases). Germline V gives CDR1 KGHDR, CDR2 SFDVKD. The CDR3 runs 10 residues. The CDR3 sequence is CATSDKKTGV. In DNA form, the CDR3 reads TGTGCCACCAGTGACAAGAAAACAGGGGTC.

The rearrangement joins TRBV5-5 to TRBJ1-5; maybe TRBD1 (6 bases). Between the trimmed V and J ends, which lost 0 bases and 8 bases, there was a span of 12 bases. Germline values: CDR1 SGHKS, CDR2 YYEKEE (reference sequence). The CDR3 has 14 residues. The CDR3: CASSLAWGGKPQHF. The DNA for the CDR3 is TGTGCCAGCAGCTTGGCTTGGGGGGGCAAGCCCCAGCATTTT. The entire variable domain, with the rest obtained from reference TRBV5-5 and TRBJ1-5, is as follows: DAGVTQSPTHLIKTRGQQVTLRCSPISGHKSVSWYQQVLGQGPQFIFQYYEKEERGRGNFPDRFSARQFPNYSSELNVNALLLGDSALYLCASSLAWGGKPQHFGDGTRLSIL.

About this clonotype: Because it lacks the conserved phenylalanine or tryptophan at the end, this CDR3 is likely a read error. Because the CDR3's place on the DNA is in doubt, the DNA is left out and the CDR3 is given as listed by TCRdb. V gene TRBV3-1 combines with J gene TRBJ2-4; the tabulated D call, TRBD2, remains unverified against the DNA. The CDR3 totals 12 residues, both ends included. Germline assignment: CDR1 LGHDT and CDR2 YNNKEL (reference sequence). This CDR3 is CASSLRGGSLAI.

In this sample, this clonotype turned up a few times. The gene calls are TRBV6-2 or TRBV6-3 and TRBJ1-3; 7 bases align to TRBD1. The CDR3 is made up of 16 amino acids. Germline CDR1 and CDR2: MNHEY and SVGEGT. V lost 4 bases to trimming and J lost 3 bases; unmatched junction nucleotides: 9. DNA for the CDR3: TGTGCCAGCAGTTCGACAGGGACCCAGGGTGGAAACACCATATATTTT. Encoded protein: CASSSTGTQGGNTIYF.

This clonotype has only a few counts. A much larger clone differs from this one at a single base, so this may be a read error. V is TRBV20-1 and J is TRBJ1-3, with 10 bases lining up with TRBD1. This CDR3 has 15 residues. Trimming cost V 8 bases and J 4 bases; bases outside gene matches: 11. Per germline, CDR1 DFQATT and CDR2 SNEGSKA (reference sequence). The CDR3 here is CSPLPGQGSGNTIYF. The CDR3 region has the DNA TGCAGTCCTTTACCGGGACAGGGGTCCGGAAACACCATATATTTT.

This clonotype has just a few counts. This chain connects TRBV6-2 or TRBV6-3 to TRBJ2-2, with a weak D call TRBD1 (5 bases). V lost 5 bases, J lost 1 base, and 20 bases lay in between. This CDR3 comprises 18 residues. Per germline, CDR1 MNHEY and CDR2 SVGEGT. The CDR3, as DNA: TGTGCCAGCAGTCCCCGACAAGGGGCCCGATTGAACACCGGGGAGCTGTTTTTT. This translates into CASSPRQGARLNTGELFF.

As for this clonotype: This could be a read error, since a much larger clone is one nucleotide away. The J gene is TRBJ1-1, the V gene TRBV29-1, with TRBD1 matching over 7 bases. CDR3 length equals 13 residues. The V gene's germline CDR1 is SQVTM and CDR2 ANQGSEA. Trimming took 5 bases from V and 10 from J; bases not matched to a gene: 13. DNA of the CDR3: TGCAGCGTTTCGACAGGGAGGTTGGCTGCAGCTTTCTTT. This encodes CSVSTGRLAAAFF.

In its sample, this clonotype was seen once. At one boundary the junction diverges from the germline segment, which might be a read error. The genes are TRBV20-1 and TRBJ1-1, with TRBD1 as a possible D gene (5 bases). Per the germline V gene, CDR1 is DFQATT and CDR2 is SNEGSKA (reference sequence). This CDR3 has 15 residues. Here the CDR3 DNA reads TGCAGTGCTCTGAAAATGGGCAGGGAGGACACTGAAGCTTCCTTT. Translating gives CSALKMGREDTEASF.

The rearrangement links TRBV5-1 to TRBJ1-5; 7 nucleotides align to TRBD1. J lost 3 bases, V lost 4 bases, and 4 bases had no gene match. From germline, CDR1 is SGHRS and CDR2 YFSETQ. CDR3 length: 14 residues. CDR3 protein: CASSQGQPNQPQHF. CDR3 coding DNA: TGCGCCAGCAGCCAGGGACAGCCCAATCAGCCCCAGCATTTT.

The rearrangement links TRBV2 to TRBJ2-5, with D unresolved. In germline, CDR1 is SNHLY, CDR2 FYNNEI. The CDR3 contains 12 residues. The V end lost 6 bases, the J end lost 4 bases, and 9 bases lay between the germline ends. The CDR3 reads CASSPPLETQYF. CDR3 sequence (DNA): TGTGCCAGCAGCCCTCCCTTAGAGACCCAGTACTTC. The whole variable domain, remainder taken from reference TRBV2 and TRBJ2-5, is EPEVTQTPSHQVTQMGQEVILRCVPISNHLYFYWYRQILGQKVEFLVSFYNNEISEKSEIFDDQFSVERPDGSNFTLKIRSTKLEDSAMYFCASSPPLETQYFGPGTRLLVL.